The rows below give T cell receptor beta chains drawn from one sample of a study of T cell responses to AZD1222 COVID-19 vaccine. Some clones are missing from TCRdb's copy, which holds only in-frame ones; the method was immunoSEQ multiplex PCR. The sample has around 120,000 clones; 85% to 90% are singletons. This specimen was peripheral blood, taken 28 days after the second AZD1222 dose. The receptor set was obtained from an adult who received the AZD1222 COVID-19 vaccine. Each CDR3 is given without its conserved first and last residue.

>TRBV6-5|TRBJ2-7
ASSIGTSGSYEQY
>TRBV3-1/TRBV3-2|TRBJ1-1
ASSPMASGTGNTEAF
>TRBV18|TRBJ2-3
ASSPRETSGSVNTQY
>TRBV3-1/TRBV3-2|TRBJ2-5
ASSQDPSGGLQETQY
>TRBV4-3|TRBJ1-2
ASSQGRRQYLTYGYT
>TRBV20-1|TRBJ2-7
SASLGAYEQY
>TRBV14|TRBJ1-4
ASSLGRRGEKLF
>TRBV4-1|TRBJ2-7
ASSPPRAAAYEQY
>TRBV5-6|TRBJ1-1
ASRPGPVNTEAF
>TRBV5-1|TRBJ2-7
ASSLVRGGYEQY
>TRBV4-3|TRBJ1-2
ASSPRRPHGYT
>TRBV6-4|TRBJ2-1
ASSRDGVSYNEQF
>TRBV27|TRBJ1-1
WYKYEWGTVEMNTEAF
>TRBV5-4|TRBJ1-2
ASSLERVHYGYT
>TRBV11-2|TRBJ1-1
ASSRVQNTEAF
>TRBV10-3|TRBJ1-2
AISESNRDSGYT
>TRBV5-6|TRBJ2-2
ASSPESTGELF
>TRBV6-4|TRBJ1-1
ASSSQGATEAF
>TRBV7-3|TRBJ2-7
ASSLRGTYEQY
>TRBV7-3|TRBJ2-3
ASSSKTGTGLTDTQY
>TRBV14|TRBJ1-1
ASSLGRGTEAF
>TRBV7-6|TRBJ2-6
ASSRTLELGGANVLT
>TRBV24-1|TRBJ2-2
ATSDRLAGSTGELF
>TRBV7-9|TRBJ1-1
ASSPGQSNTEAF
>TRBV29-1|TRBJ2-2
SASGGALTTGELF
>TRBV7-2|TRBJ2-7
ASSLRTGATYEQY
>TRBV24-1|TRBJ2-1
ATSPGGSGRAWHNEQF
>TRBV12-3/TRBV12-4|TRBJ1-2
ASSPRTDGYT
>TRBV7-9|TRBJ2-7
ASSLVKGLGSYEQY
>TRBV5-8|TRBJ1-3
ASSFPGGLNTIY
>TRBV5-6|TRBJ2-7
ASSWGTGTGVNEQY
>TRBV24-1|TRBJ1-5
ATSDLSGSNQPQH
>TRBV4-1|TRBJ2-6
ASSRGSSGANVLT
>TRBV6-6|TRBJ1-2
ASTPGQLLYGYT
>TRBV28|TRBJ1-2
ASSFEGIYGYT
>TRBV30|TRBJ2-7
AWTRDSNSYEQY
>TRBV5-6|TRBJ1-4
ASSLGRNNEKLF
>TRBV20-1|TRBJ1-2
SASLDYGYT
>TRBV6-1|TRBJ1-3
ASSGTGDPSGNTIY
>TRBV18|TRBJ1-1
ASSPPTGVYTEAF
>TRBV4-2|TRBJ2-7
ASSPQGRGEVYEQY
>TRBV5-6|TRBJ1-3
ASSLLPGTGNTIY
>TRBV27|TRBJ2-1
ASSLRFGGLDNEQF
>TRBV4-1|TRBJ1-3
ASSQTPGGSGNTIY
>TRBV7-3|TRBJ1-1
ASSSTGTANTEAF
>TRBV7-9|TRBJ2-1
ASSLAITSRRSYNEQF
>TRBV3-1/TRBV3-2|TRBJ1-1
ASSQNRANTEAF
>TRBV14|TRBJ1-1
ASSRLGTGNTEAF
>TRBV29-1|TRBJ2-7
SAPLSRPYEQY
>TRBV19|TRBJ2-6
ASSVELSGANVLT
>TRBV18|TRBJ1-2
ASSPQGSGGYT
>TRBV30|TRBJ2-7
AWNQGSYEQY
>TRBV5-8|TRBJ2-4
ASSLARRGGNIQY
>TRBV19|TRBJ2-3
ASKSGRTDTQY
>TRBV15|TRBJ1-1
ATSHRVANTEAF
>TRBV5-6|TRBJ2-5
ASSQAGVETQY
>TRBV9|TRBJ1-2
ASSFEGAGRYGYT
>TRBV30|TRBJ2-1
AWSAGLAGVAEQF
>TRBV19|TRBJ1-2
ASRTGGFYGYT